The 20 T cell receptor beta chains given below trace back to one sample, sequenced in a study of CD8 T cells in Susac syndrome. Roughly 0.5 to 1 ug RNA was reverse transcribed with random hexamers. Each CDR3 protein gets one entry after TCRdb re-called the immunoSEQ multiplex PCR reads with MiXCR. In the table there are around 200,000 distinct CDR3 sequences, over 85% of which are singletons. The material sequenced was CD4+ T cells from PBMCs. The receptor source for this set is a human donor in good health.

The rearrangement links TRBV12-3 or TRBV12-4 to TRBJ2-3, with 7 bases identical to TRBD2. Losses at the gene ends were 6 bases for V and 5 bases for J; bases not matched to a gene: 11. This CDR3 is 15 amino acids long. The CDR3 reads CASRHSSPGGDTQYF. The CDR3, as DNA: TGTGCCAGCAGGCATTCCTCACCGGGGGGAGATACGCAGTATTTT.

The genes are TRBV15 and TRBJ2-5, with D hard to call. Trimming left V 1 base short and J 4 bases short, with 4 bases between. This CDR3 spans 12 amino acids. The germline V gene encodes CDR1 LNHNV and CDR2 YYDKDF (reference sequence). CDR3 sequence reads: CATSRVRETQYF. DNA of the CDR3: TGTGCCACCAGCAGAGTACGAGAGACCCAGTACTTC.

The chain uses TRBV4-1 and TRBJ2-1; no firm D call. Per germline, CDR1 MGHRA and CDR2 YSYEKL. The CDR3 sequence is 13 residues long. Trimming shortened V by 4 bases and J by 8 bases, and 12 bases separated the two germline ends. The CDR3 spells CASSPSRVHEQFF. The DNA of the CDR3 is TGCGCCAGCAGCCCATCTAGGGTCCATGAGCAGTTCTTC.

The rearrangement uses TRBV9 and TRBJ2-7, with a weak D call TRBD1 (5 bases). The CDR3 runs to 13 residues. Germline-derived CDR1 and CDR2 are SGDLS and YYNGEE. Trimming took off 6 bases at V and 2 bases at J, with 12 bases between the two ends. CDR3 residues: CASTPGPPYEQYF. In nucleotides, the CDR3 is TGTGCCAGCACCCCAGGGCCACCCTACGAGCAGTACTTC.

The chain carries TRBV5-1 and TRBJ2-7; 8 bases map to TRBD2. In germline, CDR1 is SGHRS, CDR2 YFSETQ. V was pared by 4 bases and J by 2 bases, with 5 bases of the junction left unmatched. The CDR3 loop spans 14 amino acids. The CDR3 loop reads CASSISGATYEQYF. CDR3 bases: TGCGCCAGCAGCATTAGCGGGGCTACCTACGAGCAGTACTTC. The full variable domain, completed using reference TRBV5-1 and TRBJ2-7, is KAGVTQTPRYLIKTRGQQVTLSCSPISGHRSVSWYQQTPGQGLQFLFEYFSETQRNKGNFPGRFSGRQFSNSRSEMNVSTLELGDSALYLCASSISGATYEQYFGPGTRLTVT.

The chain is built from TRBV19 and TRBJ2-2; 7 bases are a match to TRBD1. Looked up from germline, CDR1 is LNHDA and CDR2 is SQIVND (reference sequence). The V segment lost 5 bases and the J segment 3 bases; nucleotides outside the gene matches: 6. CDR3 length: 15 residues. DNA for the CDR3: TGTGCCAGTAGTGAACAGGGGTCGTACACCGGGGAGCTGTTTTTT. Translated, it gives CASSEQGSYTGELFF. The variable domain in full, completed from reference TRBV19 and TRBJ2-2, reads DGGITQSPKYLFRKEGQNVTLSCEQNLNHDAMYWYRQDPGQGLRLIYYSQIVNDFQKGDIAEGYSVSREKKESFPLTVTSAQKNPTAFYLCASSEQGSYTGELFFGEGSRLTVL.

This clonotype was found once. The J gene is TRBJ2-5, the V gene TRBV20-1; TRBD2 might be the D (5 bases). Germline-derived CDR1 and CDR2 are DFQATT and SNEGSKA (reference sequence). Trimming took 5 bases from V and 1 from J, leaving 11 bases between them. There are 13 residues in the CDR3. The CDR3 sequence: CSASFGVQETQYF. The CDR3 DNA sequence: TGCAGTGCTTCATTCGGGGTCCAAGAGACCCAGTACTTC.

The chain links TRBV12-3 or TRBV12-4 to TRBJ1-4; D is unresolved. Trimming removed 6 bases at V and 0 bases at J, with 14 bases between. CDR3 length: 16 amino acids. CDR3 sequence (DNA): TGTGCCAGCAGCCGAGGGAGTGTTGCAACTAATGAAAAACTGTTTTTT. Its protein is CASSRGSVATNEKLFF.

The chain joins TRBV15 to TRBJ2-5; possibly TRBD1 for D (5 bases). Germline V CDR1 and CDR2: LNHNV, YYDKDF (reference sequence). CDR3 length: 15 amino acids. Trimming shortened V by 0 bases and J by 2 bases, and 10 bases separated the two germline ends. CDR3 region: CATSRDLGEQETQYF. In DNA, the CDR3 is TGTGCCACCAGCAGAGATCTAGGGGAACAAGAGACCCAGTACTTC.

The chain has TRBV7-9 and TRBJ1-6, with D uncertain. The germline V gene has CDR1 SEHNR and CDR2 FQNEAQ (reference sequence). The CDR3 is 11 amino acids. The ends were cut back, 5 bases at V and 14 bases at J, with 10 bases in the middle. The CDR3 DNA follows: TGTGCCAGCAGCACGACCGTGGCCCTCCACTTT. It translates to CASSTTVALHF.

This clonotype was counted a single time. This chain links TRBV3-1 with TRBJ2-5, with TRBD2 as a possible D gene (6 bases). Trimming removed 2 bases at V and 1 base at J, with 8 bases between. CDR3 size: 14 residues. The germline V gene has CDR1 LGHDT and CDR2 YNNKEL (reference sequence). CDR3 loop: CASSQSGSQETQYF. In DNA form, the CDR3 reads TGTGCCAGCAGCCAATCCGGGAGCCAAGAGACCCAGTACTTC.

This chain uses TRBV3-1 with TRBJ2-5; a weak D match, TRBD2 (6 bases). The CDR3 runs to 14 residues. Germline CDR1 and CDR2: LGHDT and YNNKEL (reference sequence). Trimming cost V 2 bases and J 2 bases, with 9 bases left between them. Here the CDR3 reads CASSQLGLQETQYF. CDR3 DNA sequence: TGTGCCAGCAGCCAATTGGGACTTCAAGAGACCCAGTACTTC.

This rearrangement joins TRBV20-1 to TRBJ2-3; TRBD2 might be the D (7 bases). The CDR3 contains 13 residues. CDR1 is DFQATT and CDR2 is SNEGSKA in the germline V gene (reference sequence). Trimming stripped 6 bases from V and 5 bases from J, with 15 bases between. CDR3 sequence reads: CSATGGGKDTQYF. The CDR3 nucleotides are TGCAGTGCGACGGGGGGCGGGAAAGATACGCAGTATTTT.

The J gene is TRBJ2-7, the V gene TRBV9, with 7 bases fitting TRBD2. Germline trimming cut 0 bases from V and 3 bases from J; bases unmatched to any gene: 6. Germline lookup yields CDR1 SGDLS and CDR2 YYNGEE. CDR3 length equals 15 residues. The CDR3 loop is CASSVGLADVYEQYF. The CDR3, as DNA: TGTGCCAGCAGCGTAGGTCTAGCGGACGTCTACGAGCAGTACTTC.

The chain joins TRBV19 to TRBJ2-3; the D is unclear. This CDR3 has 14 amino acids. Trimming left V 5 bases short and J 0 bases short, with 9 bases between. Germline V gene lookup returns CDR1 LNHDA and CDR2 SQIVND (reference sequence). CDR3 region: CASSDGPSTDTQYF. CDR3 coding DNA: TGTGCCAGTAGTGACGGGCCTAGCACAGATACGCAGTATTTT. The full variable domain, its missing parts supplied by reference TRBV19 and TRBJ2-3, is DGGITQSPKYLFRKEGQNVTLSCEQNLNHDAMYWYRQDPGQGLRLIYYSQIVNDFQKGDIAEGYSVSREKKESFPLTVTSAQKNPTAFYLCASSDGPSTDTQYFGPGTRLTVL.

The genes are TRBV30 and TRBJ1-5, with D possibly matching TRBD1 (6 bases). The CDR3 is made up of 14 amino acids. CDR1 is GTSNPN and CDR2 is SVGIG in the germline V gene (reference sequence). Deletions cut 2 bases from V and 7 bases from J, with 15 bases between. The CDR3 sequence: CAWSNGGLGQPQHF. The CDR3 nucleotides are TGTGCCTGGAGTAACGGGGGGCTTGGGCAGCCCCAGCATTTT. Full variable domain (rest looked up from reference TRBV30 and TRBJ1-5): SQTIHQWPATLVQPVGSPLSLECTVEGTSNPNLYWYRQAAGRGLQLLFYSVGIGQISSEVPQNLSASRPQDRQFILSSKKLLLSDSGFYLCAWSNGGLGQPQHFGDGTRLSIL.

The rearrangement uses TRBV29-1 and TRBJ1-1; D gene uncertain. Trimming stripped 7 bases from V and 1 base from J, with 10 bases between. The CDR3 loop spans 12 amino acids. The germline V gene has CDR1 SQVTM and CDR2 ANQGSEA. This CDR3 is CSAQRTNTEAFF. CDR3 DNA: TGCAGCGCACAAAGGACGAACACTGAAGCTTTCTTT.

The chain recombines TRBV29-1 with TRBJ1-1; TRBD1 matches 8 bases. Trimming took 6 bases from V and 0 from J; bases not matched to a gene: 3. The CDR3 spans 13 residues. The V gene's germline CDR1 is SQVTM and CDR2 ANQGSEA. The CDR3 DNA is TGCAGCGTCGCGACAGGGGTGAACACTGAAGCTTTCTTT. Translated: CSVATGVNTEAFF. The entire variable domain, with the rest obtained from reference TRBV29-1 and TRBJ1-1, is as follows: SAVISQKPSRDICQRGTSLTIQCQVDSQVTMMFWYRQQPGQSLTLIATANQGSEATYESGFVIDKFPISRPNLTFSTLTVSNMSPEDSSIYLCSVATGVNTEAFFGQGTRLTVV.

The chain couples TRBV29-1 to TRBJ1-1; D gene uncertain. This CDR3 comprises 13 residues. Trimming pared 1 base from V and 1 base from J, leaving 7 bases between. Germline CDR1 SQVTM, CDR2 ANQGSEA. CDR3 residues: CSVEGVRNTEAFF. The CDR3 coding sequence is TGCAGCGTTGAAGGGGTGCGGAACACTGAAGCTTTCTTT.

The chain has TRBV5-1 and TRBJ2-3; D unclear. Germline V CDR1 and CDR2: SGHRS, YFSETQ. The CDR3 totals 12 residues. Trimming pared 2 bases from V and 3 bases from J, leaving 4 bases between. The CDR3 DNA reads TGCGCCAGCAGCTTCGAAACAGATACGCAGTATTTT. Translated: CASSFETDTQYF.